A single sample gave rise to the 10 T cell receptor beta chains below, sequenced in a study of cytotoxic CD8 clonotypes in ibrutinib-treated CLL. Sequencing used immunoSEQ multiplex PCR; TCRdb keeps in-frame clones, though not all of them. Seen here are hundreds of thousands of clones, roughly 70% observed once, and the top ten hold 15%. The specimen was PBMCs, collected after 24 months of ibrutinib treatment. Receptors were obtained from a human donor with chronic lymphocytic leukemia.

The chain carries TRBV7-9 and TRBJ2-5; 7 bases match TRBD1. V lost 6 bases, J lost 4 bases, and 8 bases stayed unmatched. CDR3 size: 14 residues. CDR1 is SEHNR, CDR2 FQNEAQ, per germline (reference sequence). CDR3 region: CASRSRGGGETQYF. CDR3 coding DNA: TGTGCCAGCAGATCGAGAGGGGGCGGAGAGACCCAGTACTTC.

The chain has TRBV30 and TRBJ1-1; D not resolved. Per germline, CDR1 GTSNPN and CDR2 SVGIG (reference sequence). The V end was cut by 0 bases, the J end by 11 bases, with 13 bases between. This CDR3 contains 12 residues. The CDR3 here is CAWSVGSPGAFF. The CDR3 coding sequence is TGTGCCTGGAGTGTAGGGTCTCCCGGGGCTTTCTTT.

This sequence joins TRBV14 and TRBJ1-1; D perhaps matches TRBD1 (6 bases). Germline assignment: CDR1 SGHDN and CDR2 FVKESK. The length of the CDR3 is 14 residues. The ends were cut back, 3 bases at V and 1 base at J, with 9 bases in the middle. In nucleotides, the CDR3 is TGTGCCAGCAGCCAGGGACACCCGAACACTGAAGCTTTCTTT. Translated: CASSQGHPNTEAFF.

J is TRBJ2-3 and V is TRBV29-1; maybe TRBD2 (5 bases). There are 13 residues in the CDR3. Germline CDR1 is SQVTM and CDR2 is ANQGSEA. V shed 5 bases and J shed 2 bases, with 11 bases lying between them. The CDR3 bases are TGCAGCGTTCTCGAGCGGTTCACAGATACGCAGTATTTT. The encoded protein is CSVLERFTDTQYF.

This chain uses TRBV19 with TRBJ1-2; TRBD1 might be the D (6 bases). Germline values: CDR1 LNHDA, CDR2 SQIVND (reference sequence). The CDR3 contains 17 residues. Trimming pared 5 bases from V and 2 bases from J, leaving 21 bases between. The CDR3 DNA reads as TGTGCCAGTAGTTCATACAGGGACTCCAAATGGAACTATGGCTACACCTTC. Protein product: CASSSYRDSKWNYGYTF. Together with reference TRBV19 and TRBJ1-2, the CDR3 gives the full variable domain: DGGITQSPKYLFRKEGQNVTLSCEQNLNHDAMYWYRQDPGQGLRLIYYSQIVNDFQKGDIAEGYSVSREKKESFPLTVTSAQKNPTAFYLCASSSYRDSKWNYGYTFGSGTRLTVV.

The chain couples TRBV7-9 to TRBJ1-4; D remains ambiguous. From germline, CDR1 is SEHNR and CDR2 FQNEAQ (reference sequence). The germline V and J ends were trimmed by 5 bases and 5 bases, with 6 bases remaining between them. The CDR3 covers 12 residues. The chain's CDR3 is CASSPRNEKLFF. CDR3 DNA sequence: TGTGCCAGCAGCCCAAGAAATGAAAAACTGTTTTTT.

The chain uses TRBV29-1 and TRBJ2-3; D possibly corresponds to TRBD2 (6 bases). The CDR3 length is 18 residues. V gave up 2 bases and J gave up 4 bases, with 25 bases separating them. Germline V gives CDR1 SQVTM, CDR2 ANQGSEA. CDR3 DNA: TGCAGCGTTGAAACGGAGGGCGCCTTTGGAATCCGGCCAGATACGCAGTATTTT. This gives the protein CSVETEGAFGIRPDTQYF.

The V gene is TRBV30, the J gene TRBJ2-1; the match to TRBD2 covers 9 bases. V shed 4 bases and J 8 bases; nucleotides not matched to a gene: 3. The CDR3 sequence is 12 residues long. Germline CDR1 GTSNPN, CDR2 SVGIG (reference sequence). This CDR3 is CAWTIAGDEQFF. The CDR3, as DNA: TGTGCCTGGACTATAGCGGGAGATGAGCAGTTCTTC.

The J gene is TRBJ1-1, the V gene TRBV11-3, with TRBD1 matching 8 bases. This CDR3 has 14 residues. Germline loops: CDR1 SGHNT, CDR2 YENEEA. V lost 5 bases, J lost 2 bases, and 4 bases stayed unmatched. The CDR3 nucleotides read TGTGCCAGCAGCGCGGGACAGGTCAACACTGAAGCTTTCTTT. This sequence encodes CASSAGQVNTEAFF.

The chain couples TRBV7-8 to TRBJ2-7; TRBD2 agrees at 9 bases. CDR3 length: 15 amino acids. Germline assignment: CDR1 SGHVS and CDR2 FQNEAQ. With V trimmed by 1 base and J by 7 bases, 8 bases remained unmatched. The DNA of the CDR3 is TGTGCCAGCAGCTTAGGTGTAGCGGGAGAGTTAGAGCAGTACTTC. This encodes CASSLGVAGELEQYF.